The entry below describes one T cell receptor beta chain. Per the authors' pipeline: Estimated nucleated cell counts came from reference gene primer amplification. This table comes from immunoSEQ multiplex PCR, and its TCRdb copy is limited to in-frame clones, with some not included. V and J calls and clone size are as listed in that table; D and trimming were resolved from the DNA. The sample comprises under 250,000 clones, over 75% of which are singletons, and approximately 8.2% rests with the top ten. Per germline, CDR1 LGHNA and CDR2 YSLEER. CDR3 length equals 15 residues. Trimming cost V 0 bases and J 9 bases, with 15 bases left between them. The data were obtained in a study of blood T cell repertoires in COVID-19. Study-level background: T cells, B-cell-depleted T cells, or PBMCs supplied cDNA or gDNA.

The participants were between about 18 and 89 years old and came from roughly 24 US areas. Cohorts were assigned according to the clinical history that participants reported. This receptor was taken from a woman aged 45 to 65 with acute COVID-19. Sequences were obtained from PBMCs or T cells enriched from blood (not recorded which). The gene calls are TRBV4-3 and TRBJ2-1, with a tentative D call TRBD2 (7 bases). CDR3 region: CASSQEWGGAREQFF. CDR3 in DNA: TGCGCCAGCAGCCAAGAATGGGGGGGGGCACGTGAGCAGTTCTTC.